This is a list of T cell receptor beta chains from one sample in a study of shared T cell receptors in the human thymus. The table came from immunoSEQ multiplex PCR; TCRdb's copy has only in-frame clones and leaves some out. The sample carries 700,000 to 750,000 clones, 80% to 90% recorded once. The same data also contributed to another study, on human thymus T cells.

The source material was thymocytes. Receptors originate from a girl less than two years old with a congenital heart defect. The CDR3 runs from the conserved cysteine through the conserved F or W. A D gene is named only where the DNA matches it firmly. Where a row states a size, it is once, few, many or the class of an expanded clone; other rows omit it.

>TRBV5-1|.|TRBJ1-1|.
CASSSTTGNTEAFF
TGCGCCAGCAGCTCCACGACGGGTAACACTGAAGCTTTCTTT
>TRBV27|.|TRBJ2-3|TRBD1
CASSARDRQRNTDTQYF
TGTGCCAGCAGTGCACGGGACAGGCAAAGAAACACAGATACGCAGTATTTT
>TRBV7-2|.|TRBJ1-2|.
CASSLGGPSLYGYTF
TGTGCCAGCAGCTTAGGCGGGCCCTCTCTCTATGGCTACACCTTC
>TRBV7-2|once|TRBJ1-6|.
CASSQLTEANSPLHF
TGTGCCAGCAGCCAACTGACAGAAGCTAATTCACCCCTCCACTTT
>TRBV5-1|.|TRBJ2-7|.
CASSPPAGSSYEQYF
TGCGCCAGCAGCCCCCCCGCGGGGTCCTCCTACGAGCAGTACTTC
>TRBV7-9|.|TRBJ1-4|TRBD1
CASSFPRGATNEKLFF
TGTGCCAGCAGCTTCCCCAGGGGGGCGACTAATGAAAAACTGTTTTTT
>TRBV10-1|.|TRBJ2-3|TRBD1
CASSDRTGTVDTQYF
TGCGCCAGCAGTGACAGGACAGGGACCGTAGATACGCAGTATTTT
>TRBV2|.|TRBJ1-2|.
CASKGHKNYGYTF
TGTGCCAGCAAGGGACACAAAAACTATGGCTACACCTTC
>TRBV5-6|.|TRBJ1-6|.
CASSLEGSPNSPLHF
TGTGCCAGCAGCTTGGAGGGGTCCCCGAATTCACCCCTCCACTTT
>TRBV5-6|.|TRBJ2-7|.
CASSFTGSSYEQYF
TGTGCCAGCAGCTTCACAGGTTCCTCCTACGAGCAGTACTTC
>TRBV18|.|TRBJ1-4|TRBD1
CASSHRRDRRNEKLFF
TGTGCCAGCTCCCACCGACGGGACAGGAGGAATGAAAAACTGTTTTTT
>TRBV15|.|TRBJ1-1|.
CATSRDREGGPNTEAFF
TGTGCCACCAGCAGAGATCGGGAGGGGGGACCGAACACTGAAGCTTTCTTT
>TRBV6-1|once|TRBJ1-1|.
CASSEAGSDRMTGNTEAFF
TGTGCCAGCAGTGAAGCGGGGTCCGATAGGATGACAGGGAACACTGAAGCTTTCTTT
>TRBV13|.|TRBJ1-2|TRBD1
CASRGQWGYTF
TGTGCCAGCAGGGGACAGTGGGGCTACACCTTC
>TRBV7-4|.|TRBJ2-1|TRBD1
CASSLDDRGIDNEQFF
TGTGCCAGCAGCTTAGATGACAGGGGTATCGACAATGAGCAGTTCTTC
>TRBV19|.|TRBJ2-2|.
CASTPSGQLNTGELFF
TGTGCCAGTACCCCAAGTGGACAGTTAAACACCGGGGAGCTGTTTTTT
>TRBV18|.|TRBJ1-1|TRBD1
CASSPPGRGTTEAFF
TGTGCCAGCTCACCACCGGGCAGGGGGACCACTGAAGCTTTCTTT
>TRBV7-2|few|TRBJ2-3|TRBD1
CASSFGTGSSTDTQYF
TGTGCCAGCAGCTTCGGGACAGGCTCTAGCACAGATACGCAGTATTTT
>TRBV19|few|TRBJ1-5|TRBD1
CASSLVQGENQPQHF
TGTGCCAGTAGTTTGGTGCAGGGGGAAAATCAGCCCCAGCATTTT
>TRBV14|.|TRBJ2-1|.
CASSQGNRDYNEQFF
TGTGCCAGCAGCCAAGGGAACAGGGATTACAATGAGCAGTTCTTC
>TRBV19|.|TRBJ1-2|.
CATPRSIYGYTF
TGTGCCACCCCGCGGAGCATCTATGGCTACACCTTC
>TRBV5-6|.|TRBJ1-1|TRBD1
CASSLTGSGGRDEGTEAFF
TGTGCCAGCAGCTTGACCGGATCAGGGGGGCGGGATGAAGGGACTGAAGCTTTCTTT
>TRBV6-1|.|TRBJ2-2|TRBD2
CASSERIAGGFWGTGELFF
TGTGCCAGCAGTGAACGGATAGCGGGGGGATTTTGGGGGACCGGGGAGCTGTTTTTT
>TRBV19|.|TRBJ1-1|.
CASTTFTEAFF
TGTGCCAGTACTACGTTTACTGAAGCTTTCTTT
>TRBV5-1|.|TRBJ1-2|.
CASSLEAAGGYTF
TGCGCCAGCAGCTTGGAGGCGGCTGGGGGCTACACCTTC
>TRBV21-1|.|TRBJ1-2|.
CASSKKMDRTANYGYTF
TGTGCCAGCAGCAAAAAAATGGACCGGACAGCTAACTATGGCTACACCTTC
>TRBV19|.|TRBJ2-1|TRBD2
CASSHSGGHFYNEQFF
TGTGCCAGTAGCCATAGCGGGGGTCACTTCTACAATGAGCAGTTCTTC
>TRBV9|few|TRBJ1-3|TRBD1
CASGTGGNTIYF
TGTGCCAGCGGGACAGGAGGAAACACCATATATTTT
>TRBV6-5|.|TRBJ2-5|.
CASRPGRRRETQYF
TGTGCCAGCAGACCTGGGAGGAGGAGGGAGACCCAGTACTTC
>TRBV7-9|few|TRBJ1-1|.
CASSWTANTEAFF
TGTGCCAGCAGCTGGACTGCGAACACTGAAGCTTTCTTT
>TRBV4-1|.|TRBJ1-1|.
CASSQDRGGLFGTEAFF
TGCGCCAGCAGCCAAGATAGGGGGGGGCTTTTTGGTACTGAAGCTTTCTTT
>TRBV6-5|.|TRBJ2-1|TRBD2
CASRGGGDNNEQFF
TGTGCCAGCCGGGGCGGGGGGGATAACAATGAGCAGTTCTTC
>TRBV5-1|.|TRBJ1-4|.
CASSRSRGGLATNEKLFF
TGCGCCAGCAGCCGAAGCCGGGGAGGCCTTGCAACTAATGAAAAACTGTTTTTT
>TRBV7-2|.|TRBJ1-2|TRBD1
CASSLGLLYGQGIGYGYTF
TGTGCCAGCAGCCTGGGGCTACTCTATGGACAGGGGATTGGCTATGGCTACACCTTC
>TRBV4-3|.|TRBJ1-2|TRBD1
CASSQTGTGNYGYTF
TGCGCCAGCAGCCAGACCGGGACAGGGAACTATGGCTACACCTTC
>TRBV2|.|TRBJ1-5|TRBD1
CASSVTGDGQPQHF
TGTGCCAGCAGTGTGACAGGGGATGGTCAGCCCCAGCATTTT
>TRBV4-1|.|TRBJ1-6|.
CASSPDSDPLPLHF
TGCGCCAGCAGCCCGGACAGCGACCCCCTGCCCCTCCACTTT
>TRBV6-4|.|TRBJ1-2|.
CASSDTLWGGYDGYTF
TGTGCCAGCAGTGACACCCTCTGGGGGGGGTATGATGGCTACACCTTC
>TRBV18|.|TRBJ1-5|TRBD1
CASSPDGQGNQPQHF
TGTGCCAGCTCACCAGATGGACAGGGCAATCAGCCCCAGCATTTT
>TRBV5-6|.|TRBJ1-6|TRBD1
CASSYRTGSPLHF
TGTGCCAGCAGCTACAGGACAGGTTCACCCCTCCACTTT